The 27 T cell receptor beta chains in this list originate from one sample, sequenced in a study of blood T cell repertoires in COVID-19. Repertoires were generated with immunoSEQ multiplex PCR, while TCRdb's copy carries only in-frame clones and drops some. The repertoire includes about 49,000 clones, 55% to 70% of them detected once, and around 10% sits in the top ten. Sample: peripheral blood. These receptors were collected from a woman in her 70s with acute or convalescent COVID-19.

In this sample, this clone turned up a few times. This rearrangement joins TRBV4-1 to TRBJ2-3; maybe TRBD2 (5 bases). V was pared by 2 bases and J by 3 bases, with 18 bases between. The CDR3 is 17 residues long. CDR1 is MGHRA, CDR2 YSYEKL, per germline. CDR3 residues: CASSQSGQRLATDTQYF. Here the CDR3 DNA reads TGCGCCAGCAGCCAATCGGGCCAGCGGTTGGCTACAGATACGCAGTATTTT.

This clone was counted between two and nine times. J is TRBJ2-2 and V is TRBV2; 9 nucleotides align to TRBD1. The CDR3 is 15 residues long. V lost 6 bases, J lost 0 bases, and 2 bases stayed unmatched. Germline V CDR1 and CDR2: SNHLY, FYNNEI. The CDR3 DNA is TGTGCCAGCAGATGGGACAGGGCGAACACCGGGGAGCTGTTTTTT. Protein sequence: CASRWDRANTGELFF.

This clone was found a few times. V and J are TRBV11-2 and TRBJ2-7; 16 bases line up with TRBD2. Germline-derived CDR1 and CDR2 are SGHAT and FQNNGV. The CDR3 has 18 amino acids. Unmatched junction bases numbered 4, after V lost 1 base and J lost 1 base. DNA for the CDR3: TGTGCCAGCAGCTTAGGGGTGGGACTAGCGGGAGGGTCCTACGAGCAGTACTTC. Protein sequence: CASSLGVGLAGGSYEQYF.

This clone appeared a single time. The V and J genes are TRBV28 and TRBJ2-3, with D uncertain. The length of the CDR3 is 14 residues. The V gene lost 4 bases and the J gene lost 0 bases, with 8 bases spanning the gap. Germline V gene data show CDR1 as MDHEN and CDR2 as SYDVKM. CDR3 residues: CASSYSSSTDTQYF. CDR3 DNA: TGTGCCAGCAGTTACTCTTCGAGCACAGATACGCAGTATTTT.

This clone was seen more than once but under ten times. This rearrangement joins TRBV3-1 (or the pseudogene TRBV3-2) to TRBJ2-5; D may be TRBD1 (6 bases). The CDR3 is made up of 13 amino acids. Trimming left V 3 bases short and J 4 bases short, with 9 bases between. Germline CDR1 LGHDT, CDR2 YNNKEL (reference sequence). CDR3: CASSHPQGETQYF. The CDR3 DNA reads as TGTGCCAGCAGCCATCCACAGGGAGAGACCCAGTACTTC.

The chain recombines TRBV4-1 with TRBJ2-1; 12 nucleotides align to TRBD1. The J segment lost 6 bases and the V segment lost 1 base, leaving 7 bases of the junction unmatched. This CDR3 contains 17 residues. Looked up from germline, CDR1 is MGHRA and CDR2 is YSYEKL. The CDR3 DNA is TGCGCCAGCAGCCAAGCCGGGACAGGGGGCCTTCGCAATGAGCAGTTCTTC. Translated, it gives CASSQAGTGGLRNEQFF.

The J gene is TRBJ1-3, the V gene TRBV28; D not resolved. The germline V gene has CDR1 MDHEN and CDR2 SYDVKM. The CDR3 runs 12 residues. Trimming removed 3 bases from V and 2 bases from J, with 2 bases in between. The CDR3 spells CASSFAGNTIYF. In nucleotides, the CDR3 is TGTGCCAGCAGTTTCGCTGGAAACACCATATATTTT.

The chain carries TRBV18 and TRBJ2-2; 7 bases are a match to TRBD2. The CDR3 totals 14 residues. V lost 4 bases to trimming and J lost 6 bases; unmatched junction nucleotides: 5. CDR1 is KGHSH and CDR2 is LQKENI in the germline V gene. The DNA for the CDR3 is TGTGCCAGCTCACTCCCAGGACTAGCCGGGGAGCTGTTTTTT. Amino acid sequence: CASSLPGLAGELFF.

The chain uses TRBV5-5 and TRBJ2-2; 11 bases are a match to TRBD2. There are 16 residues in the CDR3. Per the germline V gene, CDR1 is SGHKS and CDR2 is YYEKEE (reference sequence). The V gene end was trimmed by 5 bases and the J gene end by 1 base; junction bases not matched to a gene: 4. The CDR3 nucleotides read TGTGCCAGCAGTGTAGCGGGGGGGCGGAACACCGGGGAGCTGTTTTTT. It is translated as CASSVAGGRNTGELFF.

CDR3 sequence: CASSQDRSVWAGLYEQYF. In DNA form, the CDR3 reads TGCGCCAGCAGCCAAGATCGATCGGTTTGGGCAGGGCTCTACGAGCAGTACTTC. This chain joins TRBV4-3 and TRBJ2-7; maybe TRBD1 (5 bases). Trimming left V 0 bases short and J 3 bases short, with 21 bases between. This CDR3 contains 18 residues. In germline, CDR1 is LGHNA, CDR2 YSLEER.

In its sample, this clone was seen a few times. The J gene is TRBJ2-2, the V gene TRBV7-6; 8 bases are shared with TRBD1. The CDR3 covers 15 residues. Looked up from germline, CDR1 is SGHVS and CDR2 is FNYEAQ. Unmatched junction bases numbered 2, after V lost 5 bases and J lost 0 bases. The CDR3, as DNA: TGTGCCAGCAGCACGACAGGGGCGAACACCGGGGAGCTGTTTTTT. It translates to CASSTTGANTGELFF.

Remarks on this clone: An end of the junction does not agree with germline; a read error may underlie this. This chain connects TRBV6-1 to TRBJ2-7; possibly TRBD1 for D (6 bases). CDR3 size: 14 residues. Germline loops: CDR1 MNHNS, CDR2 SASEGT. The CDR3, as DNA: TGTGCCAGCAGTGATGGACAGTTCCCCTATGAGCAGTACTTC. It specifies CASSDGQFPYEQYF.

This clone was seen just once. V gene TRBV28 combines with J gene TRBJ2-2, with 8 bases matching TRBD1. J gave up 2 bases and V 8 bases, and 10 bases lay outside the gene matches. Germline V gives CDR1 MDHEN, CDR2 SYDVKM. The CDR3 sequence is 16 residues long. The CDR3 bases are TGTGCCAGCTCCCGGCGGACAGGGAGAAACACCGGGGAGCTGTTTTTT. Translated: CASSRRTGRNTGELFF. The whole variable domain, filled in from reference TRBV28 and TRBJ2-2, reads DVKVTQSSRYLVKRTGEKVFLECVQDMDHENMFWYRQDPGLGLRLIYFSYDVKMKEKGDIPEGYSVSREKKERFSLILESASTNQTSMYLCASSRRTGRNTGELFFGEGSRLTVL.

This sequence joins TRBV6-6 and TRBJ2-5; no clear D gene. V was shortened by 0 bases and J by 1 base, with 9 bases between the two germline ends. Germline V lookup: CDR1 MNHNY, CDR2 SVGAGI (reference sequence). The CDR3 totals 15 residues. CDR3 amino acids: CASSYSVASQETQYF. The CDR3 DNA sequence: TGTGCCAGCAGTTACTCGGTGGCCAGCCAAGAGACCCAGTACTTC.

This clone was detected only a few times. The chain carries TRBV6-1 and TRBJ2-7; 10 bases fit TRBD1. The V segment lost 5 bases and the J segment 4 bases; nucleotides outside the gene matches: 5. Germline CDR1 MNHNS, CDR2 SASEGT. The CDR3 is 14 amino acids. The CDR3 reads CASSRDRGFYEQYF. DNA for the CDR3: TGTGCCAGCAGTAGGGACAGGGGATTTTACGAGCAGTACTTC.

The chain joins TRBV12-3 or TRBV12-4 to TRBJ2-2; 7 bases are shared with TRBD1. Germline trimming cut 6 bases from V and 13 bases from J; bases unmatched to any gene: 8. The CDR3 sequence is 12 residues long. In DNA, the CDR3 is TGTGCCAGCAGCCGCGGACAGGCAGGGCTGTTTTTT. Protein: CASSRGQAGLFF.

The chain couples TRBV7-6 to TRBJ1-2, with D unclear. The V end was cut by 4 bases, the J end by 4 bases, with 10 bases between. Germline CDR1 is SGHVS and CDR2 is FNYEAQ. This CDR3 is built from 13 residues. CDR3 sequence reads: CASSSVGGYGYTF. The CDR3 bases are TGTGCCAGCAGCTCCGTCGGAGGCTATGGCTACACCTTC.

The genes are TRBV4-1 and TRBJ1-6; TRBD1 agrees at 8 bases. The CDR3 runs to 15 residues. Germline assignment: CDR1 MGHRA and CDR2 YSYEKL. J was trimmed by 7 bases and V by 4 bases; bases with no gene match: 6. The CDR3 spells CASSLVQGVNSPLHF. As DNA, the CDR3 is TGCGCCAGCAGCCTTGTACAGGGGGTAAATTCACCCCTCCACTTT.

This clone was observed a handful of times. The genes are TRBV2 and TRBJ2-5; 9 nucleotides agree with TRBD1. CDR3 length: 13 amino acids. Per germline, CDR1 SNHLY and CDR2 FYNNEI. The V and J ends lost 6 bases and 5 bases, in that order; junction bases with no gene match: 4. DNA of the CDR3: TGTGCCAGCAGGGGGACAGGGCTCGAGACCCAGTACTTC. Protein product: CASRGTGLETQYF.

The chain combines TRBV5-1 with TRBJ2-7; 8 bases agree with TRBD1. With 1 base clipped from V and 3 bases from J, the junction kept 6 bases outside the gene matches. This CDR3 has 15 residues. Looked up from germline, CDR1 is SGHRS and CDR2 is YFSETQ. The CDR3: CASSLWAGGYYEQYF. CDR3 nucleotide sequence: TGCGCCAGCAGCTTGTGGGCAGGGGGCTACTACGAGCAGTACTTC.

V is TRBV6-5 and J is TRBJ1-5; D remains unclear. Between the trimmed V and J ends, which lost 0 bases and 6 bases, there was a span of 3 bases. The germline gives CDR1 MNHEY, CDR2 SVGAGI. The CDR3 runs to 12 residues. CDR3 DNA sequence: TGTGCCAGCAGTTACTCGAGTCAGCCCCAGCATTTT. This translates into CASSYSSQPQHF.

A few counts support this clone. As DNA, the CDR3 is TGTGCCACCCAATTACGGACAGAAAACTCCAAGGCCAAAAACATTCAGTACTTC. It is translated as CATQLRTENSKAKNIQYF. This chain joins TRBV28 and TRBJ2-4; possibly TRBD1 for D (6 bases). V was trimmed by 10 bases and J by 1 base, leaving 26 bases between them. There are 18 residues in the CDR3. Germline CDR1 is MDHEN and CDR2 is SYDVKM.

The chain carries TRBV28 and TRBJ2-1, with D possibly matching TRBD2 (5 bases). The CDR3 is made up of 13 amino acids. Deletions cut 5 bases from V and 5 bases from J, with 10 bases between. CDR1 is MDHEN and CDR2 is SYDVKM in the germline V gene. CDR3 region: CASSRDFNNEQFF. CDR3 coding DNA: TGTGCCAGCAGTCGGGATTTTAACAATGAGCAGTTCTTC.

V is TRBV27 and J is TRBJ2-3; D gene ambiguous. V lost 8 bases and J lost 0, with 9 bases in between. This CDR3 spans 13 amino acids. In germline, CDR1 is MNHEY, CDR2 SMNVEV (reference sequence). DNA of the CDR3: TGTGCCAGCGCCCCCGGGAGCACAGATACGCAGTATTTT. This translates into CASAPGSTDTQYF.

The CDR3 here is CASSVGGQGAFEQYF. Written as DNA, the CDR3 is TGTGCCAGCAGCGTAGGAGGACAGGGGGCTTTCGAGCAGTACTTC. This chain uses TRBV9 with TRBJ2-7; 11 bases map to TRBD1. The CDR3 has 15 residues. From germline, CDR1 is SGDLS and CDR2 YYNGEE. J gave up 6 bases and V 0 bases, and 5 bases lay outside the gene matches.

The V gene is TRBV9, the J gene TRBJ2-3, with 9 bases identical to TRBD2. Germline-derived CDR1 and CDR2 are SGDLS and YYNGEE. Trimming removed 4 bases from V and 4 bases from J; junction bases left unmatched: 10. CDR3 length: 16 amino acids. CDR3 DNA sequence: TGTGCCAGCAGCCCCGGACTAGCGATATTGGCAGATACGCAGTATTTT. Protein product: CASSPGLAILADTQYF.

Only a few counts were recorded for this clone. The chain is built from TRBV5-8 and TRBJ2-3; D is unclear. Germline CDR1 SGHTS, CDR2 YDEGEE. CDR3 length: 13 residues. With 4 bases removed from V and 7 bases from J, the gap between germline ends came to 13 bases. The CDR3 bases are TGTGCCAGCAGCAAACTGGCGGCAAATACGCAGTATTTT. Its translation: CASSKLAANTQYF.